The source of this TCR beta chain is a study of regulatory T cells in long-lasting Graves disease. Study outcomes and limitations: Persistent Graves' patients showed less TCR diversity than newly diagnosed ones.

With respect to this clonotype: What it recognizes is unknown.

Germline V gives CDR1 ENHRY, CDR2 SYGVKD. The CDR3 length is 15 residues. V was clipped by 7 bases and J by 2 bases; unmatched bases: 11. Indicated time point: newly diagnosed GD, antithyroid drugs for less than 3 months. Extracted PBMC RNA gave rise to the TCR library. Arm-PCR of CDR3 regions and iRepertoire HTBI primers were used to build TCR beta libraries. TCRdb itself ran the multiplex PCR reads through MiXCR, one entry per CDR3 protein. Here the sample spans 500,000 or so distinct CDR3 sequences, around 15% being singletons. The same sample was also studied in work on T cells in Graves' hyperthyroidism and ophthalmopathy.

The sample consisted of peripheral blood mononuclear cells (PBMCs), taken at new diagnosis, from a patient treated with antithyroid drugs. The chain carries TRBV10-3 and TRBJ2-7; TRBD1 aligns across 7 bases. The sequence came from a woman in her 50s with Graves disease. The CDR3 DNA reads as TGTGCCATCACCCCGACAGGGATTCCCGCCTACGAGCAGTACTTC. Protein sequence: CAITPTGIPAYEQYF.